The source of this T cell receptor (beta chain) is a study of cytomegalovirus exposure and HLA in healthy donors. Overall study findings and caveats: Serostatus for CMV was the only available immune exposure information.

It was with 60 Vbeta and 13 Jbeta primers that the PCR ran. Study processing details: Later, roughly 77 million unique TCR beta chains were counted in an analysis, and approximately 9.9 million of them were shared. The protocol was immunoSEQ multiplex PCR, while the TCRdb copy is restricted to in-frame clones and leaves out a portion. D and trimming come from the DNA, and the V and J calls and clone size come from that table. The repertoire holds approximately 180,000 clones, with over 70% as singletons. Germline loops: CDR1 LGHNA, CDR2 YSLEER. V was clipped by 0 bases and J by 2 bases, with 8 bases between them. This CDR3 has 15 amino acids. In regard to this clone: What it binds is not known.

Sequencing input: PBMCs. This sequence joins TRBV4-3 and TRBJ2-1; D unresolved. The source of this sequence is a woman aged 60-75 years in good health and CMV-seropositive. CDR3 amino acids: CASSQDGVPYNEQFF. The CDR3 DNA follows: TGCGCCAGCAGCCAAGACGGAGTTCCCTACAATGAGCAGTTCTTC.